Described below is a single TCR beta chain sequence and its context. Data came from immunoSEQ multiplex PCR; TCRdb stores just in-frame clones and leaves some out. The table records 35,000 to 40,000 clones, 85% to 90% of them present only once. This entry comes from a study of OX40 agonist ivuxolimab in advanced cancers. Whole-study context: The dose-escalation cohort had hepatocellular carcinoma, melanoma, renal cell or head and neck cancer.

The CDR3 runs to 15 residues. The V and J ends lost 4 bases and 9 bases respectively, with 19 bases between them. Germline values: CDR1 MNHNS, CDR2 SASEGT. Here the sequenced sample was CD4+ or CD8+ T cells sorted from blood, taken in a trial of the OX40 agonist ivuxolimab. The gene calls are TRBV6-1 and TRBJ1-5; D remains ambiguous. This receptor was obtained from an adult with an advanced solid tumor such as melanoma, head and neck, liver or kidney cancer. CDR3 loop: CASSGVPRDSGPQHF. The CDR3 DNA reads TGTGCCAGCAGTGGGGTCCCGAGGGATTCTGGGCCCCAGCATTTT.